The 15 T cell receptor beta chains listed next were all sequenced from one sample in a study of metastatic and nonmetastatic thyroid tumors. TCRdb redid the clone calls on the PCR reads using MiXCR. The sample lists under 100,000 clones, less than 10% occurring once. The entire patient cohort was treatment-naive prior to thyroid surgery. The sequenced sample was blood. The receptors originated from a female donor with papillary thyroid cancer or a benign thyroid nodule (not recorded which). Some clones in this sample may be carry-over from other donors' samples.

This clone was picked up a small number of times. A much larger clone is a single base away; this may be a read error. This same CDR3 is encoded by further DNA sequences in the sample. The chain combines TRBV2 with TRBJ2-4; maybe TRBD2 (6 bases). This CDR3 spans 15 amino acids. Germline loops: CDR1 SNHLY, CDR2 FYNNEI. The V and J ends lost 6 bases and 4 bases respectively, with 16 bases between them. Here the CDR3 DNA reads TGTGCCAGCAGAGGACTACCCGAAGCAAAAAACATTCAGTACTTC. It translates to CASRGLPEAKNIQYF.

V and J are TRBV9 and TRBJ2-3; D ambiguous. From germline, CDR1 is SGDLS and CDR2 YYNGEE. The V end was cut by 3 bases, the J end by 5 bases, with 19 bases between. There are 16 residues in the CDR3. For the CDR3, the DNA is TGTGCCAGCAGCGCTCACTTCCTCCTCATCGGAGATACGCAGTATTTT. As protein: CASSAHFLLIGDTQYF.

This clone showed up many times. This rearrangement joins TRBV4-2 to TRBJ1-6; D remains ambiguous. Trimming removed 5 bases from V and 7 bases from J, with 15 bases in between. Germline V lookup: CDR1 LGHNA, CDR2 YNFKEQ. This CDR3 spans 15 amino acids. The CDR3 sequence: CASSSGPGENSPLHF. CDR3 DNA sequence: TGTGCCAGCAGCTCCGGCCCTGGGGAGAATTCACCCCTCCACTTT.

Points on this clone: A much larger clone lies a single base off, so this may be a read error. V and J are TRBV5-6 and TRBJ2-3; no clear D gene. Germline CDR1 SGHDT, CDR2 YYEEEE. This CDR3 region has 11 residues. V was shortened by 2 bases and J by 10 bases, with 8 bases between the two germline ends. The CDR3 protein is CASSLGTAQYF. The CDR3 DNA reads TGTGCCAGCAGCTTAGGCACGGCGCAGTATTTT. The full variable domain, completed using reference TRBV5-6 and TRBJ2-3, is DAGVTQSPTHLIKTRGQQVTLRCSPKSGHDTVSWYQQALGQGPQFIFQYYEEEERQRGNFPDRFSGHQFPNYSSELNVNALLLGDSALYLCASSLGTAQYFGPGTRLTVL.

This clone was observed a few times. V gene TRBV9 combines with J gene TRBJ1-2; 8 nucleotides agree with TRBD1. The CDR3 totals 15 residues. The junction had 9 bases not matched to a gene; V was cut back by 4 bases and J by 4 bases. Germline V gene sequence: CDR1 SGDLS, CDR2 YYNGEE. CDR3 in DNA: TGTGCCAGCAGCTTCGGACAGGGAGAGAGCTATGGCTACACCTTC. This encodes CASSFGQGESYGYTF. Full variable domain (outside the CDR3, taken from reference TRBV9 and TRBJ1-2): DSGVTQTPKHLITATGQRVTLRCSPRSGDLSVYWYQQSLDQGLQFLIQYYNGEERAKGNILERFSAQQFPDLHSELNLSSLELGDSALYFCASSFGQGESYGYTFGSGTRLTVV.

This clone was picked up many times. The gene calls are TRBV30 and TRBJ2-4, with a weak D call TRBD2 (6 bases). V dropped 5 bases and J dropped 7 bases, with 12 bases sitting between them. The CDR3 is made up of 12 amino acids. Looked up from germline, CDR1 is GTSNPN and CDR2 is SVGIG (reference sequence). The CDR3 loop is CAWAGTPNIQYF. CDR3 bases: TGTGCCTGGGCCGGGACTCCGAACATTCAGTACTTC. Drawing the rest from reference TRBV30 and TRBJ2-4, the complete variable domain is SQTIHQWPATLVQPVGSPLSLECTVEGTSNPNLYWYRQAAGRGLQLLFYSVGIGQISSEVPQNLSASRPQDRQFILSSKKLLLSDSGFYLCAWAGTPNIQYFGAGTRLSVL.

This clone was observed many times. CDR3 sequence (DNA): TGCGCCAGCAGCTTGGTAGCAAATGAAAAACTGTTTTTT. Encoded protein: CASSLVANEKLFF. The chain is built from TRBV5-1 and TRBJ1-4; no clear D gene. This CDR3 comprises 13 residues. In germline, CDR1 is SGHRS, CDR2 YFSETQ. Deletions cut 0 bases from V and 5 bases from J, with 5 bases between.

This clone was seen more than once but under ten times. Since a much larger clone is just one base distant, this may be a read error. The chain combines TRBV3-1 with TRBJ2-4, with D perhaps matching TRBD2 (5 bases). V lost 2 bases and J lost 8, with 13 bases in between. In germline, CDR1 is LGHDT, CDR2 YNNKEL (reference sequence). The CDR3 runs to 14 residues. The CDR3 DNA is TGTGCCAGCAGCCAATCTCAGGAGGCGGACATTCAGTACTTC. This encodes CASSQSQEADIQYF.

This clone was seen at least ten times. The V and J genes are TRBV11-1 and TRBJ2-3; 9 nucleotides line up with TRBD1. J lost 5 bases, V lost 4 bases, and 7 bases had no gene match. Germline V lookup: CDR1 SGHAT, CDR2 FQDESV (reference sequence). This CDR3 contains 15 residues. The chain's CDR3 is CASSSGTGLKDTQYF. The CDR3 DNA reads as TGTGCCAGCAGCTCCGGGACAGGGTTGAAAGATACGCAGTATTTT.

This clone was detected a few times. V and J are TRBV10-3 and TRBJ2-3, with 12 bases fitting TRBD2. The CDR3 has 19 residues. CDR1 is ENHRY and CDR2 is SYGVKD in the germline V gene. Trimming at V came to 2 bases and at J to 5 bases, leaving 14 bases not matched to a gene. The CDR3 spells CAISEGARTSGARGDTQYF. CDR3 nucleotides: TGTGCCATCAGTGAGGGGGCCCGGACTAGCGGGGCCCGGGGAGATACGCAGTATTTT.

Ten or more counts support this clone. A clone one base away is much larger, so this may be a read error. Other nucleotide sequences in the sample specify the same CDR3. The V and J genes are TRBV30 and TRBJ2-7; 7 nucleotides match TRBD2. With V trimmed by 2 bases and J by 3 bases, 7 bases remained unmatched. Germline V gene sequence: CDR1 GTSNPN, CDR2 SVGIG (reference sequence). CDR3 length: 14 amino acids. The CDR3 sequence is CAWSLGTGGYEQYF. CDR3 bases: TGTGCCTGGAGTCTCGGGACGGGGGGCTACGAGCAGTACTTC.

In its sample, this clone was seen many times. The gene calls are TRBV27 and TRBJ2-7, with 10 bases aligning to TRBD1. CDR1 and CDR2 (germline): MNHEY, SMNVEV (reference sequence). The junction had 5 bases not matched to a gene; V was cut back by 6 bases and J by 6 bases. The CDR3 contains 13 residues. CDR3 loop: CASRRDRGGEQYF. CDR3 sequence (DNA): TGTGCCAGCAGACGGGACAGGGGAGGCGAGCAGTACTTC.

This clone was seen ten or more times. The DNA for the CDR3 is TGCAGTGCTGGCGATTTGGACAGTGGCTCCTACAATGAGCAGTTCTTC. Translation: CSAGDLDSGSYNEQFF. V and J are TRBV20-1 and TRBJ2-1, with D tentatively TRBD1 (6 bases). Between the trimmed V and J ends, which lost 5 bases and 0 bases, there was a span of 17 bases. Germline loops: CDR1 DFQATT, CDR2 SNEGSKA (reference sequence). The CDR3 loop spans 16 amino acids.

This clone has at least ten counts. V is TRBV19 and J is TRBJ2-1; 12 bases fit TRBD1. CDR1 and CDR2 from the germline V gene are LNHDA and SQIVND (reference sequence). The CDR3 extends over 14 amino acids. The trim removed 3 bases at V and 9 bases at J, leaving 3 bases unmatched. The CDR3 sequence is CASSMGQGAFEQFF. DNA of the CDR3: TGTGCCAGTAGTATGGGACAGGGGGCATTTGAGCAGTTCTTC. The full variable domain, rest sourced from reference TRBV19 and TRBJ2-1, is DGGITQSPKYLFRKEGQNVTLSCEQNLNHDAMYWYRQDPGQGLRLIYYSQIVNDFQKGDIAEGYSVSREKKESFPLTVTSAQKNPTAFYLCASSMGQGAFEQFFGPGTRLTVL.

This clone appeared many times. The CDR3 spells CASSSRGPYTQYF. DNA of the CDR3: TGTGCCAGCAGCTCCCGGGGTCCCTATACGCAGTATTTT. This rearrangement joins TRBV7-2 to TRBJ2-3, with D perhaps TRBD2 (5 bases). Germline V gene lookup returns CDR1 SGHTA and CDR2 FQGNSA. V was cut by 4 bases and J by 7 bases, with 12 bases left in between. The CDR3 consists of 13 residues.